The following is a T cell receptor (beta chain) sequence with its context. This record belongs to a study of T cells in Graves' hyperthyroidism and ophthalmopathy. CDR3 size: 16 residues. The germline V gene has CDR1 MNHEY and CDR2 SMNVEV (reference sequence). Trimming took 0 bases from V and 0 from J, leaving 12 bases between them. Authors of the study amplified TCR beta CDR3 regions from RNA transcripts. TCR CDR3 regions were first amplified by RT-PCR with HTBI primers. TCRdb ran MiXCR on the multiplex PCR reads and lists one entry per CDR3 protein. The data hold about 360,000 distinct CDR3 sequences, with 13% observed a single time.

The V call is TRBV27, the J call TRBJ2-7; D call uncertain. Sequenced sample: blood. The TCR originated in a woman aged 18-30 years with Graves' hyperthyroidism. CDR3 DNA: TGTGCCAGCAGTTTATCGCCTCCGCCTCTCTCCTACGAGCAGTACTTC. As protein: CASSLSPPPLSYEQYF.